A few counts support the clone carrying this TCR beta chain. This specimen comes from a study of blood T cell repertoires in COVID-19. Study details: From the United States, Italy and Spain came samples of acute and convalescent COVID-19. The analysed material was cDNA or gDNA that came from T cells, B-cell-depleted T cells, or PBMCs.

Per the study methods: Reference gene primer amplification gave nucleated cell count estimates. Sequencing was performed with immunoSEQ multiplex PCR; in TCRdb, only in-frame clones are kept and a portion is missing. V and J calls and clone size follow that table, whereas D and trimming were derived from the DNA. Of about 170,000 clones listed, approximately 91% are singletons. The CDR3 length is 12 residues. The junction had 2 bases not matched to a gene; V was cut back by 5 bases and J by 4 bases. Germline loops: CDR1 SGHNT, CDR2 YYREEE (reference sequence). Sequencing used peripheral blood. The rearrangement uses TRBV5-4 and TRBJ1-2, with 7 positions matching TRBD1. The clonotype was recovered from a young man with COVID-19, enrolled during active disease. CDR3 sequence (DNA): TGTGCCAGCAGACGGGACAGCTATGGCTACACCTTC. Amino acid sequence: CASRRDSYGYTF.